The clone carrying this T cell receptor (beta chain) was seen a handful of times. Antigen: not known. This entry belongs to a study of pediatric ulcerative colitis. Study conclusions and caveats: Rectal repertoires separated controls, mild-moderate and acute severe colitis.

Rectal tissue came from one to two pinch biopsies taken at colonoscopy. Germline values: CDR1 SEHNR, CDR2 FQNEAQ (reference sequence). The CDR3 runs 15 residues. V lost 5 bases to trimming and J lost 0 bases, with 11 bases between them. Data came from immunoSEQ multiplex PCR; TCRdb stores just in-frame clones and leaves some out. The sample includes some 43,000 clones, around 79% seen only once; the top ten take over 3%. The chain carries TRBV7-9 and TRBJ2-4, with D tentatively TRBD2 (5 bases). This TCR derives from a girl aged 10 to 17 with moderate ulcerative colitis. The sample comprised gut tissue. The CDR3 loop reads CASSPGLIAKNIQYF. The CDR3 DNA follows: TGTGCCAGCAGCCCAGGACTGATAGCCAAAAACATTCAGTACTTC.